A single sample gave rise to the 19 T cell receptor beta chains below, sequenced in a study of CD8 T cells in ankylosing spondylitis. These TCRs' antigens remain unknown. Study outcomes and limitations: Ankylosing spondylitis blood appeared to be characterized by a TCR beta motif of about 8 highly homologous variants.

TCRdb fed the 5' RACE reads into MiXCR, producing one record per CDR3 protein. The sample consists of some 800,000 distinct CDR3 sequences, 10% to 15% of them appearing once. Sequenced input: blood, either unsorted or a sorted T cell fraction (not recorded which). The receptors derive from a male donor with ankylosing spondylitis.

This clonotype has only a few counts. The chain couples TRBV20-1 to TRBJ2-5; D tentatively reads TRBD1 or TRBD2 (5 bases each). Germline assignment: CDR1 DFQATT and CDR2 SNEGSKA (reference sequence). V dropped 0 bases and J dropped 5 bases, with 13 bases sitting between them. The CDR3 covers 14 residues. CDR3 DNA sequence: TGCAGTGCTAGAGACCCCCCCGGGGCGGAGACCCAGTACTTC. It encodes CSARDPPGAETQYF.

At least ten counts were recorded for this clonotype. The chain employs TRBV7-2 and TRBJ2-3, with unresolved D. Between the trimmed V and J ends, which lost 2 bases and 2 bases, there was a span of 8 bases. The CDR3 sequence is 14 residues long. Germline CDR1 reads SGHTA; CDR2 reads FQGNSA. The CDR3 here is CASSLMVLTDTQYF. Here the CDR3 DNA reads TGTGCCAGCAGCTTAATGGTTCTCACAGATACGCAGTATTTT.

This clonotype was seen a handful of times. The chain links TRBV20-1 to TRBJ2-5; TRBD2 matches at 10 bases. The V segment lost 6 bases and the J segment 3 bases; nucleotides outside the gene matches: 4. The CDR3 runs 13 residues. Germline lookup yields CDR1 DFQATT and CDR2 SNEGSKA (reference sequence). The CDR3 sequence is CSALAGVKETQYF. The DNA for the CDR3 is TGCAGTGCCCTAGCGGGAGTAAAAGAGACCCAGTACTTC.

This clonotype was counted a few times. This chain connects TRBV7-2 to TRBJ2-7; D remains unclear. The CDR3 has 14 amino acids. Between the trimmed V and J ends, which lost 0 bases and 2 bases, there was a span of 8 bases. CDR1 SGHTA and CDR2 FQGNSA come from the germline V gene. CDR3 in DNA: TGTGCCAGCAGCTTAGCCAGGCCCCCCTACGAGCAGTACTTC. It encodes CASSLARPPYEQYF.

This clonotype was seen many times. The chain is built from TRBV29-1 and TRBJ2-5; the D call may be TRBD1 or TRBD2 (6 bases each). In germline, CDR1 is SQVTM, CDR2 ANQGSEA. The CDR3 loop spans 15 amino acids. V gave up 0 bases and J gave up 7 bases, with 18 bases separating them. The DNA for the CDR3 is TGCAGCGTTGAAGACGGGGGACATCCTTTTAGGACCCAGTACTTC. Amino acid sequence: CSVEDGGHPFRTQYF.

This clonotype was detected only a few times. V and J are TRBV6-5 and TRBJ2-1; D perhaps matches TRBD1 (6 bases). The CDR3 totals 15 residues. V lost 1 base and J 1 base, leaving 8 bases between the germline ends. Germline values: CDR1 MNHEY, CDR2 SVGAGI. The CDR3 spells CASSYLRGSYNEQFF. For the CDR3, the DNA is TGTGCCAGCAGTTACTTGAGGGGGTCCTACAATGAGCAGTTCTTC.

The chain links TRBV2 to TRBJ2-7; perhaps TRBD1 as D (5 bases). The germline gives CDR1 SNHLY, CDR2 FYNNEI. CDR3 size: 14 residues. The V gene lost 6 bases and the J gene lost 2 bases, with 14 bases spanning the gap. In nucleotides, the CDR3 is TGTGCCAGCAGGGTAACAGGTTCGGCCTACGAGCAGTACTTC. This gives the protein CASRVTGSAYEQYF.

Only a few counts were recorded for this clonotype. The gene calls are TRBV10-3 and TRBJ2-1; 11 bases are shared with TRBD2. CDR1 ENHRY and CDR2 SYGVKD come from the germline V gene. CDR3 length: 17 amino acids. V shed 6 bases and J 5 bases; nucleotides not matched to a gene: 12. CDR3 loop: CAISKLAGVRYNNEQFF. CDR3 DNA sequence: TGTGCCATCAGCAAACTAGCGGGAGTCCGTTATAACAATGAGCAGTTCTTC.

This chain links TRBV7-2 with TRBJ1-5; D remains ambiguous. The V gene lost 5 bases and the J gene lost 7 bases, with 15 bases spanning the gap. The V gene's germline CDR1 is SGHTA and CDR2 FQGNSA. The CDR3 runs to 14 residues. The CDR3 DNA is TGTGCCAGCAGCCCCCCGGGAGGAGGGCAGCCCCAGCATTTT. Encoded protein: CASSPPGGGQPQHF.

The chain couples TRBV20-1 to TRBJ1-3; D is perhaps TRBD1 (5 bases). V dropped 6 bases and J dropped 4 bases, with 13 bases sitting between them. The CDR3 sequence is 13 residues long. The germline CDR1 and CDR2 sequences are DFQATT and SNEGSKA (reference sequence). The CDR3 DNA follows: TGCAGTGCCCGGGGCTCTGGGGGAAACACCATATATTTT. Amino acid sequence: CSARGSGGNTIYF.

V and J are TRBV15 and TRBJ2-7, with 7 bases matching TRBD1. V gave up 0 bases and J gave up 3 bases; unmatched junction bases: 5. Germline V gene data show CDR1 as LNHNV and CDR2 as YYDKDF (reference sequence). The CDR3 has 15 amino acids. The chain's CDR3 is CATSREPPGGYEQYF. The CDR3 DNA reads TGTGCCACCAGCAGAGAGCCCCCAGGGGGCTACGAGCAGTACTTC.

This clonotype has a handful of counts. V is TRBV27 and J is TRBJ2-5; tentatively, D is TRBD1 (6 bases). CDR1 and CDR2 (germline): MNHEY, SMNVEV (reference sequence). With 7 bases removed from V and 7 bases from J, the gap between germline ends came to 16 bases. The length of the CDR3 is 13 residues. The CDR3 reads CASTLQGSGTQYF. The DNA of the CDR3 is TGTGCCAGCACCTTACAGGGCTCGGGGACCCAGTACTTC.

The genes are TRBV28 and TRBJ2-2; 8 bases are shared with TRBD1. The CDR3 spans 16 residues. Germline-derived CDR1 and CDR2 are MDHEN and SYDVKM. Trimming removed 3 bases from V and 0 bases from J; junction bases left unmatched: 3. Here the CDR3 DNA reads TGTGCCAGCAGTTTGACAGGGGAGTCGAACACCGGGGAGCTGTTTTTT. This sequence encodes CASSLTGESNTGELFF.

In its sample, this clonotype was seen a few times. The chain employs TRBV4-2 and TRBJ1-5; no definite D call. V was shortened by 1 base and J by 0 bases, with 7 bases between the two germline ends. Germline V gives CDR1 LGHNA, CDR2 YNFKEQ. The CDR3 contains 15 residues. The CDR3 DNA reads as TGTGCCAGCAGCCAAGCGGAAAATAGCAATCAGCCCCAGCATTTT. It yields the protein CASSQAENSNQPQHF.

Many counts were recorded for this clonotype. The chain carries TRBV29-1 and TRBJ2-7; possibly TRBD1 for D (6 bases). V shed 5 bases and J shed 3 bases, with 14 bases lying between them. The CDR3 runs to 13 residues. Germline CDR1 is SQVTM and CDR2 is ANQGSEA. As DNA, the CDR3 is TGCAGCGTTACAGGGAGCCCATACTACGAGCAGTACTTC. Residues: CSVTGSPYYEQYF.

The chain couples TRBV6-1 to TRBJ2-7; tentatively, D is TRBD1 or TRBD2 (5 bases each). CDR3 size: 15 residues. The V and J ends lost 5 bases and 4 bases respectively, with 18 bases between them. CDR1 MNHNS and CDR2 SASEGT come from the germline V gene. DNA for the CDR3: TGTGCCAGCAGTCAGGGTAACGTGAGGGGTTACGAGCAGTACTTC. It codes for CASSQGNVRGYEQYF.

This clonotype has a handful of counts. The chain carries TRBV20-1 and TRBJ1-1; D is uncertain. This CDR3 has 14 residues. The germline CDR1 and CDR2 sequences are DFQATT and SNEGSKA (reference sequence). V lost 4 bases, J lost 7 bases, and 19 bases lay in between. The DNA of the CDR3 is TGCAGTGCTAATCTCCCCCGTGGTGTCCTTGAAGCTTTCTTT. This encodes CSANLPRGVLEAFF.

In the case of this clonotype: One base away lies a much larger clone, so this may be a sequencing read error. The rearrangement links TRBV20-1 to TRBJ1-5; possible D gene TRBD1, 6 bases. Germline CDR1 is DFQATT and CDR2 is SNEGSKA (reference sequence). The CDR3 runs to 12 residues. The CDR3 DNA reads TGCAGTGCTTCCTTTCAGGGGCAGCCCCAGCGTTTT. Translating gives CSASFQGQPQRF.

Many counts were recorded for this clonotype. This chain joins TRBV10-3 and TRBJ1-1, with D hard to call. The V end was cut by 4 bases, the J end by 5 bases, with 11 bases between. CDR1 is ENHRY, CDR2 SYGVKD, per germline. The CDR3 consists of 13 residues. CDR3 region: CAISADDGTEAFF. The CDR3 nucleotides read TGTGCCATCAGTGCCGACGACGGTACTGAAGCTTTCTTT.